This T cell receptor (beta chain) is from a study of cytomegalovirus exposure and HLA in healthy donors. The CDR3 consists of 13 residues. The germline CDR1 and CDR2 sequences are MDHEN and SYDVKM. Between the trimmed V and J ends, which lost 8 bases and 7 bases, there was a span of 14 bases. The PCR was carried out with 60 Vbeta primers and 13 Jbeta primers. Sequencing used immunoSEQ multiplex PCR; TCRdb keeps in-frame clones, though not all of them. The table shows around 99,000 clones, with about 78% occurring only once. The sequenced material came from PBMCs. V and J are TRBV28 and TRBJ2-2, with TRBD1 as a possible D gene (5 bases). The TCR was taken from a man aged 35 to 55 in good health and CMV-seronegative. The CDR3, as DNA: TGTGCCAGCCGGTATGGGGCGAGCGGGGAGCTGTTTTTT. Translating it yields CASRYGASGELFF.